The 10 T cell receptor beta chains listed next were all sequenced from one sample in a study. In TCRdb, the RT-PCR reads were re-called with MiXCR into one record per CDR3 protein. The table includes more than 600,000 distinct CDR3 sequences, 11% to 15% detected once. The sample consisted of memory CD4+ T cells from blood. These receptors were obtained from a female donor in good health, serving as a healthy control.

This chain uses TRBV15 with TRBJ1-1; D is uncertain. V was cut by 1 base and J by 0 bases, with 12 bases left in between. Looked up from germline, CDR1 is LNHNV and CDR2 is YYDKDF (reference sequence). The CDR3 consists of 16 residues. Here the CDR3 DNA reads TGTGCCACCAGCAGAGGAGGAACCGATATGAACACTGAAGCTTTCTTT. The encoded protein is CATSRGGTDMNTEAFF.

This clonotype was picked up many times. The chain couples TRBV7-2 to TRBJ2-3; TRBD2 might be the D (5 bases). Between the trimmed V and J ends, which lost 0 bases and 5 bases, there was a span of 9 bases. CDR3 length: 14 residues. Germline V CDR1 and CDR2: SGHTA, FQGNSA. CDR3 in DNA: TGTGCCAGCAGCTTAGCCGGGGTGGTAGATACGCAGTATTTT. Protein sequence: CASSLAGVVDTQYF.

The chain is built from TRBV12-3 or TRBV12-4 and TRBJ1-2; 9 nucleotides align to TRBD1. The CDR3 loop spans 14 amino acids. V dropped 8 bases and J dropped 0; count of bases not matched to a gene: 4. CDR3 residues: CASGDRVPNYGYTF. In DNA, the CDR3 is TGTGCCAGCGGGGACAGGGTCCCTAACTATGGCTACACCTTC.

This clonotype was picked up a small number of times. The chain employs TRBV3-1 and TRBJ2-1; D unresolved. Germline CDR1 LGHDT, CDR2 YNNKEL (reference sequence). V was clipped by 0 bases and J by 9 bases, with 12 bases between them. This CDR3 is built from 14 residues. CDR3 bases: TGTGCCAGCAGCCAAGATTTCTCAGCGACTGAGCAGTTCTTC. Amino acids: CASSQDFSATEQFF.

The V and J genes are TRBV6-1 and TRBJ1-1; 9 bases agree with TRBD1. CDR1 MNHNS and CDR2 SASEGT come from the germline V gene. J lost 6 bases, V lost 2 bases, and 10 bases had no gene match. This CDR3 is built from 16 residues. CDR3 bases: TGTGCCAGCAGTGAACACGGGACAGGGAAGAGGGCTGAAGCTTTCTTT. Translated: CASSEHGTGKRAEAFF.

The chain links TRBV7-2 to TRBJ1-2; TRBD1 might be the D (5 bases). This CDR3 comprises 16 residues. Trimming cost V 7 bases and J 0 bases, with 18 bases left between them. CDR1 is SGHTA and CDR2 is FQGNSA in the germline V gene. This CDR3 is CASTNFNRRANYGYTF. Here the CDR3 DNA reads TGTGCCAGCACCAACTTTAACAGGAGAGCTAACTATGGCTACACCTTC.

This clonotype was seen repeatedly, ten times or more. The chain joins TRBV5-4 to TRBJ2-3; 10 positions match TRBD2. The CDR3 sequence is 16 residues long. Germline V gives CDR1 SGHNT, CDR2 YYREEE (reference sequence). Trimming at V came to 2 bases and at J to 4 bases, leaving 7 bases not matched to a gene. The CDR3 reads CASSLAVAGGADTQYF. In DNA form, the CDR3 reads TGTGCCAGCAGCTTAGCGGTAGCGGGAGGAGCAGATACGCAGTATTTT.

This clonotype has just a few counts. The genes are TRBV7-8 and TRBJ2-1; TRBD2 aligns across 10 bases. This CDR3 is 13 amino acids long. Germline V gene data show CDR1 as SGHVS and CDR2 as FQNEAQ. Germline trimming cut 10 bases from V and 8 bases from J; bases unmatched to any gene: 8. CDR3 in DNA: TGTGCCACCAAAGGACTAGCGGATCATGAGCAGTTCTTC. This sequence encodes CATKGLADHEQFF.

The gene calls are TRBV25-1 and TRBJ2-7, with a weak D call TRBD1 (6 bases). CDR3 length equals 15 residues. CDR1 is MGHDK, CDR2 SYGVNS, per germline. V lost 2 bases to trimming and J lost 1 base, with 12 bases between them. The CDR3 reads CASSEGGGLSYEQYF. CDR3 coding DNA: TGTGCCAGCAGTGAAGGGGGCGGGCTGTCCTACGAGCAGTACTTC.

There are a few counts of this clonotype. The chain links TRBV27 to TRBJ1-5, with D tentatively TRBD1 (5 bases). The ends were cut back, 8 bases at V and 5 bases at J, with 16 bases in the middle. The germline V gene has CDR1 MNHEY and CDR2 SMNVEV (reference sequence). The CDR3 spans 14 residues. The CDR3 DNA sequence: TGTGCCAGCGGTTGGGGCAGCCGTGATCAGCCCCAGCATTTT. Translation: CASGWGSRDQPQHF.